A selection of T cell receptor beta chains follows, all from one sample in a study of T cells expressing NK-cell markers. TCRdb reprocessed the 5' RACE reads and stores each CDR3 protein as one record, lacking DNA. Its table records more than 120,000 distinct CDR3 sequences. The sample comprised blood T cells: a sorted CD56 or NKG2C T cell subset, CD4+ or CD8+ T cells, or bulk PBMC T cells (not recorded which). The receptor source for this set is a man aged 18 to 30 in good health. CDR3s include the opening cysteine and the closing phenylalanine or tryptophan.

>TRBJ1-5|TRBV5-4|13
CASSAGVNQPQHF
>TRBJ1-1|TRBV6-4|15
CASSDPGTGNTEAFF
>TRBJ1-2|TRBV20-1|12
CSARKTEVGYTF
>TRBJ2-3|TRBV4-2|16
CASRGLAGGLTDTQYF
>TRBJ2-5|TRBV6-2/TRBV6-3|12
CASSYPDLYLHF
>TRBJ1-2|TRBV6-2/TRBV6-3|16
CASRSGTGTADYGYTF
>TRBJ1-2|TRBV27|11
CASSSSYGYTF
>TRBJ2-7|TRBV11-1|18
CASSSTIGLAGGPYEQYF
>TRBJ2-7|TRBV7-2|15
CASSLELDNWMEQYF
>TRBJ2-7|TRBV28|14
CASISRDRDYEQYF
>TRBJ2-2|TRBV6-2/TRBV6-3|14
CASSPGTATGELFF
>TRBJ2-3|TRBV5-1|14
CASSSGTSGDTQYF
>TRBJ2-1|TRBV20-1|17
CSASRYRGLAGANEQFF
>TRBJ2-5|TRBV7-8|18
CASSDDLPGGPLERNQYF
>TRBJ1-6|TRBV7-2|14
CASNPTGVNSPLHF
>TRBJ2-1|TRBV12-5|15
CASGLGTYGYNEQFF
>TRBJ2-3|TRBV4-1|16
CASSQDSSNGGDTQYF
>TRBJ2-1|TRBV3-2|18
CASSRRTSGSWGYNEQFF
>TRBJ2-1|TRBV5-1|12
CASSLDFREQFF
>TRBJ2-7|TRBV5-1|14
CASSLETQGAEQYF
>TRBJ1-5|TRBV27|16
CASSLWFGGGNQPQHF
>TRBJ2-5|TRBV19|15
CASSIFFQDQETQYF
>TRBJ2-1|TRBV4-1|14
CASSQEVGANEQFF
>TRBJ2-3|TRBV12-3/TRBV12-4|14
CASRKQGTLDTQYF
>TRBJ2-3|TRBV6-1|13
CASSRPGKDTQYF
>TRBJ2-3|TRBV20-1|18
CSAREKDWRLARTDTQYF
>TRBJ1-1|TRBV6-5|14
CASSYGRVYTEAFF
>TRBJ1-5|TRBV7-9|16
CASSRSSTWKDQPQHF
>TRBJ2-2|TRBV15|17
CATSQEPGQRGTGELFF
>TRBJ2-3|TRBV24-1|17
CATSDLESGTSPDTQYF
>TRBJ2-1|TRBV28|17
CASSLVAGGVIYNEQFF
>TRBJ2-2|TRBV2|15
CASRGGFANTGELFF
>TRBJ2-3|TRBV7-2|16
CASSLSGSPSSDTQYF